These 9 T cell receptor beta chains were sequenced from one sample in a study of T-cell memory formation after mild COVID-19 (dated by TCRdb to about 2021). Receptors were amplified or captured by 5' RACE. TCRdb shows the sequencer as Illumina NovaSeq 6000. The public reads were run again by TCRdb, first through fastp at Q25 and then through MiXCR, and only productive beta chains were kept. Every entry covers one CDR3 protein and lists the most common genes and DNA from its rows. This sample gives about 620,000 distinct CDR3 sequences in total; roughly 18% of them show up just once. The ten top clones hold about 12% of the sample. Sequencing input: PBMCs or a T cell subset sorted from them (not recorded which). These receptors were obtained from an adult woman who had mild COVID-19 (a few samples of this study predate the infection). The sample titles of this study are shuffled in the database, so cell type and time point are left out; the donor was told from shared clones.

This clonotype was counted between two and nine times. V gene TRBV7-2 combines with J gene TRBJ2-7; D remains unclear. Trimming left V 1 base short and J 2 bases short, with 9 bases between. The CDR3 loop spans 14 amino acids. The germline gives CDR1 SGHTA, CDR2 FQGNSA. The CDR3 region has the DNA TGTGCCAGCAGCTTAGAATCAGGCGCCTACGAGCAGTACTTC. Its translation: CASSLESGAYEQYF.

This clonotype turned up a few times. CDR3 in amino acids: CASSTKRTSSSQETQYF. As DNA, the CDR3 is TGTGCCAGTAGTACTAAGAGGACTAGCAGTAGTCAAGAGACCCAGTACTTC. V and J are TRBV19 and TRBJ2-5; 8 bases map to TRBD2. V trimming: 4 bases; J trimming: 2 bases; junction bases outside the gene matches: 12. The CDR3 consists of 17 residues. Germline V gene data show CDR1 as LNHDA and CDR2 as SQIVND (reference sequence).

The V gene is TRBV29-1, the J gene TRBJ2-2, with D unresolved. The CDR3 covers 13 residues. Trimming removed 5 bases from V and 4 bases from J, with 11 bases in between. In germline, CDR1 is SQVTM, CDR2 ANQGSEA. The CDR3 sequence is CSVRPSSTGELFF. The CDR3 nucleotides read TGCAGCGTTAGGCCTTCGAGCACCGGGGAGCTGTTTTTT.

The sample holds a few counts of this clonotype. The chain couples TRBV5-1 to TRBJ2-2, with a tentative D call TRBD1 (6 bases). Germline values: CDR1 SGHRS, CDR2 YFSETQ. V was trimmed by 4 bases and J by 1 base, leaving 11 bases between them. The CDR3 spans 15 residues. The CDR3 nucleotides are TGCGCCAGCAGCACAGGGAGTCGGAACACCGGGGAGCTGTTTTTT. It encodes CASSTGSRNTGELFF.

This clonotype has only a few counts. V and J are TRBV5-5 and TRBJ2-1; 8 nucleotides align to TRBD1. Germline loops: CDR1 SGHKS, CDR2 YYEKEE (reference sequence). The CDR3 is made up of 14 amino acids. The junction had 9 bases not matched to a gene; V was cut back by 5 bases and J by 8 bases. CDR3 in amino acids: CASSVGQGEDEQFF. In nucleotides, the CDR3 is TGTGCCAGCAGTGTCGGACAGGGAGAAGATGAGCAGTTCTTC.

V gene TRBV4-1 combines with J gene TRBJ2-5; 11 bases are shared with TRBD2. There are 16 residues in the CDR3. After removal of 2 bases from V and 5 bases from J, the junction contained 7 bases not matched to a gene. The germline gives CDR1 MGHRA, CDR2 YSYEKL. The CDR3 protein is CASSQLSGGAQETQYF. CDR3 coding DNA: TGCGCCAGCAGCCAACTTAGCGGGGGGGCCCAGGAGACCCAGTACTTC.

J is TRBJ2-5 and V is TRBV29-1; a possible D gene is TRBD2 (5 bases). This CDR3 contains 13 residues. Germline lookup yields CDR1 SQVTM and CDR2 ANQGSEA. V dropped 7 bases and J dropped 1 base, with 13 bases sitting between them. The CDR3 DNA reads as TGCAGCGCCTCTGGACTGATCCAAGAGACCCAGTACTTC. The encoded protein is CSASGLIQETQYF.

This clonotype was seen ten or more times. The chain joins TRBV5-1 to TRBJ2-4; D gene ambiguous. V was clipped by 0 bases and J by 4 bases, with 8 bases between them. Germline V gives CDR1 SGHRS, CDR2 YFSETQ. The length of the CDR3 is 14 residues. DNA of the CDR3: TGCGCCAGCAGCTTGGCTGGGCAGAAAAACATTCAGTACTTC. Its translation is CASSLAGQKNIQYF. The whole variable domain, remainder taken from reference TRBV5-1 and TRBJ2-4, is KAGVTQTPRYLIKTRGQQVTLSCSPISGHRSVSWYQQTPGQGLQFLFEYFSETQRNKGNFPGRFSGRQFSNSRSEMNVSTLELGDSALYLCASSLAGQKNIQYFGAGTRLSVL.

This chain uses TRBV12-3 or TRBV12-4 with TRBJ1-2; 8 nucleotides line up with TRBD1. The CDR3 is 20 amino acids. V lost 5 bases and J lost 3; bases outside the gene matches: 23. The CDR3 loop reads CASSPNIDWTGPQLDYGYTF. The CDR3 coding sequence is TGTGCCAGCAGTCCCAATATAGATTGGACAGGGCCTCAGCTGGACTATGGCTACACCTTC.